The 10 T cell receptor beta chains presented below share a single source sample, sequenced in a study of blood T cell repertoires in COVID-19. The repertoire was sequenced with immunoSEQ multiplex PCR; TCRdb's copy has only in-frame clones and lacks some. The table shows 250,000 to 350,000 clones, with roughly 90% occurring only once. Specimen: peripheral blood. The receptors derive from a woman between 55 and 75 years old with acute or convalescent COVID-19.

The rearrangement links TRBV4-1 to TRBJ1-4; TRBD1 might be the D (6 bases). Germline CDR1 and CDR2: MGHRA and YSYEKL. V lost 3 bases and J 2 bases, leaving 10 bases between the germline ends. CDR3 size: 15 residues. CDR3 nucleotide sequence: TGCGCCAGCAGCCAGGGACATCCCACTAATGAAAAACTGTTTTTT. Translating it yields CASSQGHPTNEKLFF.

The chain recombines TRBV4-1 with TRBJ1-2, with TRBD1 identical over 12 bases. Germline loops: CDR1 MGHRA, CDR2 YSYEKL. Trimming cost V 4 bases and J 7 bases; bases outside gene matches: 10. CDR3 length equals 16 residues. The CDR3 DNA reads TGCGCCAGCAGCCTTTCCGGGACAGGGGGCTTTCTTGGCTACACCTTC. This translates into CASSLSGTGGFLGYTF.

This clone was counted only a few times. The chain is built from TRBV9 and TRBJ1-4, with D possibly matching TRBD1 (5 bases). Germline V gives CDR1 SGDLS, CDR2 YYNGEE. Trimming took 1 base from V and 8 from J, leaving 15 bases between them. This CDR3 has 15 residues. CDR3 nucleotide sequence: TGTGCCAGCAGCGTAAGAGGGGCGGGAGACGAAAAACTGTTTTTT. This gives the protein CASSVRGAGDEKLFF.

The chain employs TRBV9 and TRBJ2-7, with D possibly TRBD1 on 5 matching bases. The CDR3 totals 15 residues. CDR1 is SGDLS, CDR2 YYNGEE, per germline. Trimming pared 1 base from V and 4 bases from J, leaving 15 bases between. The CDR3, as DNA: TGTGCCAGCAGCGTATCAGAAGGGAAGGGGTACGAGCAGTACTTC. Translated: CASSVSEGKGYEQYF.

CDR3 bases: TGTGCCAGCAGTTACTCTTACGGGACTAGCGGGGGGATCTACAATGAGCAGTTCTTC. Translation: CASSYSYGTSGGIYNEQFF. The chain recombines TRBV6-2 or TRBV6-3 with TRBJ2-1; 15 positions match TRBD2. V lost 0 bases, J lost 3 bases, and 6 bases stayed unmatched. This CDR3 contains 19 residues. The germline gives CDR1 MNHEY, CDR2 SVGEGT.

This chain connects TRBV6-5 to TRBJ2-3; 7 bases map to TRBD2. Looked up from germline, CDR1 is MNHEY and CDR2 is SVGAGI. The CDR3 is 14 residues long. With V trimmed by 3 bases and J by 5 bases, 5 bases remained unmatched. This CDR3 reads CASSYSGGRDTQYF. In DNA, the CDR3 is TGTGCCAGCAGTTATTCGGGGGGACGAGATACGCAGTATTTT.

The J gene is TRBJ1-6, the V gene TRBV7-2; D gene ambiguous. V gave up 5 bases and J gave up 7 bases, with 9 bases separating them. This CDR3 spans 13 amino acids. Germline-derived CDR1 and CDR2 are SGHTA and FQGNSA. The CDR3 loop is CASSPTVNSPLHF. The CDR3 DNA follows: TGTGCCAGCAGCCCCACTGTGAATTCACCCCTCCACTTT.

The gene calls are TRBV24-1 and TRBJ2-2, with 9 bases lining up with TRBD1. The length of the CDR3 is 18 residues. With V trimmed by 0 bases and J by 0 bases, 4 bases remained unmatched. Germline CDR1 and CDR2: KGHDR and SFDVKD. The DNA of the CDR3 is TGTGCCACCAGTGATTTGAGAAGACAGGGGGCGAACACCGGGGAGCTGTTTTTT. This gives the protein CATSDLRRQGANTGELFF.

The chain employs TRBV6-2 or TRBV6-3 and TRBJ2-1, with D perhaps matching TRBD1 (5 bases). The ends were cut back, 2 bases at V and 9 bases at J, with 8 bases in the middle. Germline V gene lookup returns CDR1 MNHEY and CDR2 SVGEGT. This CDR3 is 12 amino acids long. The CDR3 loop is CASSYGALEQFF. CDR3 DNA: TGTGCCAGCAGTTACGGGGCCCTTGAGCAGTTCTTC.

The V and J genes are TRBV19 and TRBJ1-4; D not certain. The germline gives CDR1 LNHDA, CDR2 SQIVND (reference sequence). The CDR3 length is 14 residues. V lost 3 bases to trimming and J lost 0 bases, with 5 bases between them. The DNA of the CDR3 is TGTGCCAGTAGTATCGGGGCAACTAATGAAAAACTGTTTTTT. Protein: CASSIGATNEKLFF.